The following is a T cell receptor beta chain sequence with its context. Looked up from germline, CDR1 is SGHDN and CDR2 is FVKESK. This CDR3 region has 14 residues. V lost 3 bases and J lost 5, with 12 bases in between. From the RT-PCR reads, TCRdb called clonotypes with MiXCR, one entry per CDR3 protein. This sample carries hundreds of thousands of distinct CDR3 sequences, around 16% of them seen once, and the ten largest clones take roughly 7.2%. The data originate from a study of patients and donors after allogeneic stem cell transplantation. The rearrangement joins TRBV14 to TRBJ2-3; the D gene is possibly TRBD1 (6 bases). This receptor was identified in a human donor who was either an allogeneic HSCT recipient or a stem cell or donor lymphocyte infusion donor (not recorded which). It is not recorded whose cells these are; they may come from a transplant donor. The specimen sequenced was blood, either unsorted or a sorted T cell fraction (not recorded which). The CDR3 region has the DNA TGTGCCAGCAGCCAGAGGAACAGGGAAGATACGCAGTATTTT. It encodes CASSQRNREDTQYF.